The 23 T cell receptor beta chains below were found in one sample sequenced in a study of cytotoxic CD8 clonotypes in ibrutinib-treated CLL. Sequenced by immunoSEQ multiplex PCR; TCRdb stores in-frame clones only, minus some. The repertoire holds approximately 280,000 clones, with 76% as singletons. Here the sequenced sample was PBMCs, taken at disease progression, from a patient treated with ibrutinib. The origin of the receptors is a human donor with chronic lymphocytic leukemia.

On this clone itself: The same CDR3 is also encoded by other DNA sequences in this sample. The V call is TRBV11-2, the J call TRBJ2-7; D may be TRBD2 (5 bases). Germline CDR1 SGHAT, CDR2 FQNNGV. V lost 2 bases, J lost 4 bases, and 9 bases lay in between. The CDR3 is 13 residues long. As DNA, the CDR3 is TGTGCCAGCAGCTTACTAAGGACTTACGAGCAGTACTTC. Its protein product is CASSLLRTYEQYF.

V gene TRBV11-2 combines with J gene TRBJ1-2; 10 bases fit TRBD1. This CDR3 is 15 amino acids long. V was clipped by 5 bases and J by 5 bases; unmatched bases: 8. Germline lookup yields CDR1 SGHAT and CDR2 FQNNGV. CDR3 DNA: TGTGCCAGCAGCCACCGGGACAGGGGCGGGTATGGCTACACCTTC. Protein sequence: CASSHRDRGGYGYTF.

The V call is TRBV7-2, the J call TRBJ1-1; perhaps TRBD1 as D (6 bases). The CDR3 loop spans 15 amino acids. Deletions cut 1 base from V and 0 bases from J, with 9 bases between. Germline-derived CDR1 and CDR2 are SGHTA and FQGNSA. The CDR3 DNA reads as TGTGCCAGCAGCTTAGTGGGGGGCATGAACACTGAAGCTTTCTTT. Its protein product is CASSLVGGMNTEAFF. The full variable domain, its missing parts supplied by reference TRBV7-2 and TRBJ1-1, is GAGVSQSPSNKVTEKGKDVELRCDPISGHTALYWYRQSLGQGLEFLIYFQGNSAPDKSGLPSDRFSAERTGGSVSTLTIQRTQQEDSAVYLCASSLVGGMNTEAFFGQGTRLTVV.

This clone has a single count. The gene calls are TRBV6-5 and TRBJ2-4, with D tentatively TRBD2 (5 bases). Trimming removed 6 bases from V and 7 bases from J, with 19 bases in between. This CDR3 is built from 15 residues. CDR1 and CDR2 (germline): MNHEY, SVGAGI. CDR3 sequence: CASSTTRGFGNIQYF. Written as DNA, the CDR3 is TGTGCCAGCAGCACCACCCGGGGATTCGGGAACATTCAGTACTTC.

The rearrangement links TRBV5-6 to TRBJ2-5; 8 bases match TRBD1. V was clipped by 0 bases and J by 4 bases; unmatched bases: 5. The germline V gene encodes CDR1 SGHDT and CDR2 YYEEEE. The CDR3 length is 15 residues. The CDR3 DNA is TGTGCCAGCAGCTTGGGGACAGGGATTGTAGAGACCCAGTACTTC. It specifies CASSLGTGIVETQYF.

This clone was seen a handful of times. The V gene is TRBV29-1, the J gene TRBJ1-2, with 8 bases fitting TRBD1. Germline CDR1 and CDR2: SQVTM and ANQGSEA. Germline trimming cut 1 base from V and 5 bases from J; bases unmatched to any gene: 6. CDR3 length: 14 residues. In DNA, the CDR3 is TGCAGCGTTGAAGCTAGGGACAGGTTATATGGCTACACCTTC. This encodes CSVEARDRLYGYTF. Full variable domain (outside the CDR3, taken from reference TRBV29-1 and TRBJ1-2): SAVISQKPSRDICQRGTSLTIQCQVDSQVTMMFWYRQQPGQSLTLIATANQGSEATYESGFVIDKFPISRPNLTFSTLTVSNMSPEDSSIYLCSVEARDRLYGYTFGSGTRLTVV.

CDR3 nucleotide sequence: TGTGCCAGCAGTGAAGCGCTCCCCACAGATACGCAGTATTTT. Translated: CASSEALPTDTQYF. The rearrangement links TRBV2 to TRBJ2-3; D remains unclear. V lost 0 bases, J lost 2 bases, and 6 bases lay in between. Germline values: CDR1 SNHLY, CDR2 FYNNEI. This CDR3 is built from 14 residues.

The chain has TRBV9 and TRBJ2-7; 8 bases align to TRBD2. This CDR3 is 15 amino acids long. CDR1 SGDLS and CDR2 YYNGEE come from the germline V gene. V dropped 4 bases and J dropped 0; count of bases not matched to a gene: 6. The CDR3 here is CASSPTSGYSYEQYF. The CDR3 DNA reads as TGTGCCAGCAGCCCTACTAGCGGCTACTCCTACGAGCAGTACTTC.

The table lists this clone with a count of one. This chain joins TRBV15 and TRBJ2-1; D gene uncertain. V was clipped by 2 bases and J by 4 bases, with 12 bases between them. Germline CDR1 is LNHNV and CDR2 is YYDKDF (reference sequence). The CDR3 is 15 residues long. The CDR3 sequence is CATSRPVASYNEQFF. The CDR3 bases are TGTGCCACCAGCAGACCGGTGGCCTCATACAATGAGCAGTTCTTC.

The chain couples TRBV7-6 to TRBJ2-7, with a weak D call TRBD1 (5 bases). With 4 bases removed from V and 3 bases from J, the gap between germline ends came to 19 bases. CDR3 length: 16 amino acids. Germline loops: CDR1 SGHVS, CDR2 FNYEAQ. The CDR3 bases are TGTGCCAGCAGCTCCACCTCAGGGCCCCAAGGCTACGAGCAGTACTTC. It yields the protein CASSSTSGPQGYEQYF.

The V and J genes are TRBV2 and TRBJ1-1, with D unresolved. Trimming took off 6 bases at V and 1 base at J, with 6 bases between the two ends. Germline values: CDR1 SNHLY, CDR2 FYNNEI. This CDR3 contains 12 residues. The CDR3 nucleotides are TGTGCCAGCAGCCCACAGAACACTGAAGCTTTCTTT. Its protein product is CASSPQNTEAFF.

The rearrangement uses TRBV2 and TRBJ1-3; 8 bases map to TRBD1. The CDR3 extends over 14 amino acids. Looked up from germline, CDR1 is SNHLY and CDR2 is FYNNEI. The V gene end was trimmed by 6 bases and the J gene end by 1 base; junction bases not matched to a gene: 2. CDR3 sequence: CASRQGGSGNTIYF. CDR3 sequence (DNA): TGTGCCAGCAGACAGGGGGGATCTGGAAACACCATATATTTT.

This chain links TRBV7-2 with TRBJ2-1, with D uncertain. The germline V gene encodes CDR1 SGHTA and CDR2 FQGNSA. The germline V and J ends were trimmed by 5 bases and 5 bases, with 10 bases remaining between them. The CDR3 is made up of 13 amino acids. The CDR3 nucleotides read TGTGCCAGCAGCCCGTTCAACGACAATGAGCAGTTCTTC. Translation: CASSPFNDNEQFF.

This sequence joins TRBV7-3 and TRBJ2-5; D uncertain. The CDR3 consists of 13 residues. CDR1 is SGHTA and CDR2 is FQGTGA in the germline V gene. The ends were cut back, 0 bases at V and 4 bases at J, with 6 bases in the middle. The CDR3 DNA sequence: TGTGCCAGCAGCTTAACCAACAGAGAGACCCAGTACTTC. As protein: CASSLTNRETQYF. Supplemented by reference TRBV7-3 and TRBJ2-5, the full variable domain reads GAGVSQTPSNKVTEKGKYVELRCDPISGHTALYWYRQSLGQGPEFLIYFQGTGAADDSGLPNDRFFAVRPEGSVSTLKIQRTERGDSAVYLCASSLTNRETQYFGPGTRLLVL.

The chain couples TRBV5-6 to TRBJ1-1, with unresolved D. Germline CDR1 is SGHDT and CDR2 is YYEEEE. The CDR3 runs to 12 residues. V gave up 4 bases and J gave up 3 bases, with 7 bases separating them. For the CDR3, the DNA is TGTGCCAGCAGCGTGGGTGACACTGAAGCTTTCTTT. Protein product: CASSVGDTEAFF.

The rearrangement links TRBV10-3 to TRBJ2-6; D gene uncertain. Trimming shortened V by 6 bases and J by 1 base, and 4 bases separated the two germline ends. The CDR3 extends over 13 amino acids. Germline V gene sequence: CDR1 ENHRY, CDR2 SYGVKD. This CDR3 is CAISWSGANVLTF. The CDR3 DNA reads as TGTGCCATCAGCTGGTCTGGGGCCAACGTCCTGACTTTC.

The chain joins TRBV4-3 to TRBJ2-3; D might be TRBD1 (5 bases). The germline V gene encodes CDR1 LGHNA and CDR2 YSLEER. The CDR3 length is 14 residues. Between the trimmed V and J ends, which lost 4 bases and 1 base, there was a span of 9 bases. The CDR3 coding sequence is TGCGCCAGCAGCCCAGGACATCGCACAGATACGCAGTATTTT. Protein sequence: CASSPGHRTDTQYF.

The chain carries TRBV14 and TRBJ2-5, with D unresolved. The V gene's germline CDR1 is SGHDN and CDR2 FVKESK. This CDR3 is 15 amino acids long. Trimming left V 1 base short and J 7 bases short, with 16 bases between. Here the CDR3 reads CASSQASSAGGTQYF. In DNA, the CDR3 is TGTGCCAGCAGCCAAGCCTCTTCGGCAGGCGGGACCCAGTACTTC. The full variable domain, its missing parts supplied by reference TRBV14 and TRBJ2-5, is EAGVTQFPSHSVIEKGQTVTLRCDPISGHDNLYWYRRVMGKEIKFLLHFVKESKQDESGMPNNRFLAERTGGTYSTLKVQPAELEDSGVYFCASSQASSAGGTQYFGPGTRLLVL.

The J gene is TRBJ1-6, the V gene TRBV6-4; D is uncertain. Germline assignment: CDR1 MRHNA and CDR2 SNTAGT. This CDR3 has 13 residues. Trimming removed 2 bases from V and 7 bases from J, with 6 bases in between. The CDR3 protein is CASSDTLNSPLHF. CDR3 DNA sequence: TGTGCCAGCAGTGACACCTTAAATTCACCCCTCCACTTT.

The chain carries TRBV7-9 and TRBJ1-4; 7 positions agree with TRBD1. The ends lost 4 bases at V and 8 bases at J; junction bases unmatched: 19. Germline V lookup: CDR1 SEHNR, CDR2 FQNEAQ (reference sequence). The CDR3 is 18 amino acids. This chain's CDR3 is CASSSPLGEQGHREKLFF. CDR3 nucleotide sequence: TGTGCCAGCAGCTCCCCGTTGGGGGAACAGGGGCATCGGGAAAAACTGTTTTTT. Using reference TRBV7-9 and TRBJ1-4 for the parts outside the CDR3, the full variable domain is DTGVSQNPRHKITKRGQNVTFRCDPISEHNRLYWYRQTLGQGPEFLTYFQNEAQLEKSRLLSDRFSAERPKGSFSTLEIQRTEQGDSAMYLCASSSPLGEQGHREKLFFGSGTQLSVL.

The V gene is TRBV28, the J gene TRBJ2-1, with D uncertain. V was cut by 2 bases and J by 11 bases, with 7 bases left in between. Germline V gene sequence: CDR1 MDHEN, CDR2 SYDVKM. The CDR3 covers 11 residues. The CDR3 DNA follows: TGTGCCAGCAGTTTACGGGCGCAGCAGTTCTTC. Translating gives CASSLRAQQFF.

This clone was picked up a small number of times. The chain links TRBV6-5 to TRBJ1-6, with D possibly matching TRBD1 (5 bases). Trimming left V 4 bases short and J 7 bases short, with 14 bases between. This CDR3 is built from 15 residues. Germline values: CDR1 MNHEY, CDR2 SVGAGI. CDR3 amino acids: CASSFGANLNSPLHF. The CDR3 DNA sequence: TGTGCCAGCAGTTTTGGGGCTAACCTAAATTCACCCCTCCACTTT.

The chain carries TRBV1 and TRBJ2-1; the listed D gene, TRBD1, was not tested against the DNA. TRBV1 is recorded as a pseudogene. CDR3 length: 15 amino acids. CDR3 in amino acids: CTSSQVCPGVNEQFF. CDR3 sequence (DNA): TGCACCAGCAGCCAAGTATGTCCAGGGGTGAATGAGCAGTTCTTC.